This TCR beta chain emerged from a study of T cells in Graves' hyperthyroidism and ophthalmopathy. Patients aged 18 to 65 with hyperthyroidism were newly diagnosed, with duration under 2 months. Drawn at first hyperthyroidism diagnosis, the blood sample preceded any ophthalmopathy symptoms. PBMCs stemmed from around 10 ml fresh peripheral blood. The CDR3 has 16 residues. The J segment lost 5 bases and the V segment lost 0 bases, leaving 5 bases of the junction unmatched. Germline V gene lookup returns CDR1 LNHNV and CDR2 YYDKDF (reference sequence). RNA transcripts gave rise to amplified TCR beta CDR3 regions. RT-PCR in the first round (using the HTBI primer set) targeted the TCR CDR3. TCRdb re-called the multiplex PCR reads with MiXCR, one entry per CDR3 protein. Of roughly 260,000 distinct CDR3 sequences listed, about 14% are singletons. Study-level results: Ophthalmopathy stood apart from stable hyperthyroidism in a 13 V-J model.

This clonotype was seen at least ten times. Its antigen is unidentified. The chain uses TRBV15 and TRBJ2-5; 11 bases match TRBD2. The clonotype originates from a woman aged 40 to 50 with Graves' hyperthyroidism that later progressed to Graves' ophthalmopathy. Sequencing was carried out using blood. The CDR3 here is CATSREGTSGSETQYF. The CDR3 DNA sequence: TGTGCCACCAGCAGAGAGGGCACTAGCGGGAGTGAGACCCAGTACTTC. The full variable domain, its missing parts supplied by reference TRBV15 and TRBJ2-5, is DAMVIQNPRYQVTQFGKPVTLSCSQTLNHNVMYWYQQKSSQAPKLLFHYYDKDFNNEADTPDNFQSRRPNTSFCFLDIRSPGLGDTAMYLCATSREGTSGSETQYFGPGTRLLVL.